This TCR beta chain was sequenced for a study of blood T cells in healthy people across ages. Through a sample-barcoded 5' primer and a J-beta primer mix, a second PCR was run for 7 to 11 cycles. In TCRdb, the 5' RACE reads were re-called with MiXCR into one record per CDR3 protein. The table includes about 830,000 distinct CDR3 sequences, more than 45% detected once. Between the trimmed V and J ends, which lost 2 bases and 6 bases, there was a span of 14 bases. The germline gives CDR1 SGHVS, CDR2 FQNEAQ. The CDR3 has 15 residues. The sequence was obtained from a man aged 25 to 40 in good health. The V gene is TRBV7-8, the J gene TRBJ1-5; a possible D gene is TRBD1 (5 bases). The sample consisted of blood. The CDR3: CASSLSGRDRQPQHF. CDR3 coding DNA: TGTGCCAGCAGCTTATCGGGACGGGACCGTCAGCCCCAGCATTTT.